This passage covers 21 T cell receptor beta chains from one sample sequenced in a study of cytomegalovirus exposure and HLA in healthy donors. PCR used 60 Vbeta primers and 13 Jbeta primers. Sequencing was performed with immunoSEQ multiplex PCR; in TCRdb, only in-frame clones are kept and a portion is missing. The profile shows about 110,000 clones, 70% to 75% of them singletons. The sample consisted of PBMCs. The receptors come from a female donor in good health and CMV-seronegative.

The chain has TRBV28 and TRBJ1-1, with a weak D call TRBD1 (5 bases). CDR1 and CDR2 from the germline V gene are MDHEN and SYDVKM. The CDR3 totals 13 residues. Trimming left V 3 bases short and J 1 base short, with 6 bases between. The CDR3 is CASSLTANTEAFF. The DNA for the CDR3 is TGTGCCAGCAGTTTGACAGCGAACACTGAAGCTTTCTTT.

The chain couples TRBV27 to TRBJ1-5, with a tentative D call TRBD1 (5 bases). The CDR3 totals 15 residues. The V end lost 8 bases, the J end lost 2 bases, and 16 bases lay between the germline ends. CDR1 is MNHEY, CDR2 SMNVEV, per germline (reference sequence). CDR3 in DNA: TGTGCCAGCTCCCCTGTTGCGGGGGGCAATCAGCCCCAGCATTTT. Amino acids: CASSPVAGGNQPQHF.

The J gene is TRBJ1-6, the V gene TRBV27; a possible D gene is TRBD1 (6 bases). This CDR3 is 16 amino acids long. CDR1 is MNHEY, CDR2 SMNVEV, per germline (reference sequence). Trimming removed 6 bases at V and 0 bases at J, with 12 bases between. CDR3 in amino acids: CASSWTVSSYNSPLHF. As DNA, the CDR3 is TGTGCCAGCAGCTGGACAGTTAGCTCCTATAATTCACCCCTCCACTTT.

V is TRBV2 and J is TRBJ2-7; 8 bases are a match to TRBD2. Trimming at V came to 1 base and at J to 5 bases, leaving 4 bases not matched to a gene. Germline V lookup: CDR1 SNHLY, CDR2 FYNNEI. The CDR3 totals 14 residues. The CDR3 loop reads CASSEVISGNEQYF. Written as DNA, the CDR3 is TGTGCCAGCAGTGAAGTGATTAGCGGGAACGAGCAGTACTTC. The whole variable domain, remainder taken from reference TRBV2 and TRBJ2-7, is EPEVTQTPSHQVTQMGQEVILRCVPISNHLYFYWYRQILGQKVEFLVSFYNNEISEKSEIFDDQFSVERPDGSNFTLKIRSTKLEDSAMYFCASSEVISGNEQYFGPGTRLTVT.

The V and J genes are TRBV21-1 and TRBJ2-3; the table's D call of TRBD2 was not tested on the DNA. TRBV21-1 is shown as a pseudogene. The CDR3 loop spans 13 amino acids. The CDR3 reads CASRRDSTDTQYF. The CDR3 coding sequence is TGTGCCAGCAGGAGGGATAGCACAGATACGCAGTATTTT.

The genes are TRBV7-6 and TRBJ2-7; 8 bases agree with TRBD2. The CDR3 has 15 residues. V dropped 2 bases and J dropped 7; count of bases not matched to a gene: 10. CDR1 is SGHVS and CDR2 is FNYEAQ in the germline V gene. Here the CDR3 DNA reads TGTGCCAGCAGCTTAACTAGCGGTTTAGGGAATGAGCAGTACTTC. Translating gives CASSLTSGLGNEQYF.

The rearrangement joins TRBV4-2 to TRBJ2-5; the match to TRBD2 covers 11 bases. The CDR3 totals 16 residues. Germline V gene data show CDR1 as LGHNA and CDR2 as YNFKEQ. Unmatched junction bases numbered 3, after V lost 3 bases and J lost 0 bases. In nucleotides, the CDR3 is TGTGCCAGCAGCCAGAGTAGCGGGAGGGACCAAGAGACCCAGTACTTC. Translated: CASSQSSGRDQETQYF.

This clone has more than one count but fewer than ten. The genes are TRBV28 and TRBJ1-3; TRBD1 matches 8 bases. The V gene's germline CDR1 is MDHEN and CDR2 SYDVKM. The CDR3 loop spans 15 amino acids. The trim removed 2 bases at V and 9 bases at J, leaving 9 bases unmatched. CDR3 nucleotides: TGTGCCAGCAGTTTAGACAGGGGAGAAATCGGCACCATATATTTT. Encoded protein: CASSLDRGEIGTIYF.

This sequence joins TRBV11-2 and TRBJ2-7, with 7 bases that match TRBD1. The germline gives CDR1 SGHAT, CDR2 FQNNGV. Trimming cost V 5 bases and J 3 bases; bases outside gene matches: 22. The CDR3 totals 19 residues. The CDR3 reads CASSAYRGLAEVSIYEQYF. The CDR3 DNA reads TGTGCCAGCAGCGCCTACAGGGGCCTCGCTGAAGTTTCTATCTACGAGCAGTACTTC.

The chain recombines TRBV29-1 with TRBJ2-5; no reliable D call. Germline CDR1 and CDR2: SQVTM and ANQGSEA. V was clipped by 2 bases and J by 2 bases, with 9 bases between them. The CDR3 contains 13 residues. In DNA form, the CDR3 reads TGCAGCGTTGAATTGGCAGTACAAGAGACCCAGTACTTC. Translating gives CSVELAVQETQYF.

The chain couples TRBV29-1 to TRBJ1-2; 8 positions agree with TRBD1. The CDR3 contains 14 residues. Germline V gene lookup returns CDR1 SQVTM and CDR2 ANQGSEA. Trimming removed 6 bases from V and 5 bases from J; junction bases left unmatched: 11. CDR3 in DNA: TGCAGCGTCGAAACGACGGACAGGGATTATGGCTACACCTTC. Translation gives CSVETTDRDYGYTF.

As to this clone: Distinct nucleotide sequences in the sample also encode this CDR3. The V call is TRBV29-1, the J call TRBJ2-7; maybe TRBD2 (7 bases). The V and J ends lost 6 bases and 0 bases respectively, with 18 bases between them. The CDR3 extends over 15 amino acids. Germline V gives CDR1 SQVTM, CDR2 ANQGSEA. CDR3 region: CSVPRGGPLSYEQYF. The CDR3 region has the DNA TGCAGCGTCCCTAGGGGGGGCCCGCTCTCCTACGAGCAGTACTTC.

This sequence joins TRBV19 and TRBJ2-5; tentative D call: TRBD2 (6 bases). V lost 7 bases and J 2 bases, leaving 14 bases between the germline ends. This CDR3 is 14 amino acids long. CDR1 LNHDA and CDR2 SQIVND come from the germline V gene (reference sequence). This CDR3 is CASTSPGLQETQYF. In nucleotides, the CDR3 is TGTGCCAGTACGTCACCGGGACTTCAAGAGACCCAGTACTTC.

The CDR3 nucleotides are TGCAGCGTCGCGACAGCGGGAGGGTCCCACAATGAGCAGTTCTTC. Translating it yields CSVATAGGSHNEQFF. This chain connects TRBV29-1 to TRBJ2-1, with 10 bases identical to TRBD2. J lost 5 bases, V lost 6 bases, and 10 bases had no gene match. The germline V gene has CDR1 SQVTM and CDR2 ANQGSEA. This CDR3 is 15 amino acids long.

The chain recombines TRBV7-9 with TRBJ1-2; perhaps TRBD1 as D (5 bases). V lost 3 bases, J lost 3 bases, and 11 bases lay in between. Germline CDR1 SEHNR, CDR2 FQNEAQ (reference sequence). The CDR3 is 14 residues long. CDR3 sequence: CASSFGVGDYGYTF. CDR3 nucleotides: TGTGCCAGCAGCTTTGGAGTAGGGGACTATGGCTACACCTTC. The full variable domain, with the rest looked up from reference TRBV7-9 and TRBJ1-2, is DTGVSQNPRHKITKRGQNVTFRCDPISEHNRLYWYRQTLGQGPEFLTYFQNEAQLEKSRLLSDRFSAERPKGSFSTLEIQRTEQGDSAMYLCASSFGVGDYGYTFGSGTRLTVV.

This chain's CDR3 is CASSHLAGGTGELFF. In DNA, the CDR3 is TGCGCCAGCAGCCATTTAGCGGGAGGCACCGGGGAGCTGTTTTTT. The chain joins TRBV4-3 to TRBJ2-2; 10 nucleotides match TRBD2. The ends lost 3 bases at V and 4 bases at J; junction bases unmatched: 2. CDR1 is LGHNA and CDR2 is YSLEER in the germline V gene. The CDR3 is 15 residues long.

This clone came up once. The chain employs TRBV11-3 and TRBJ1-1; the D gene is possibly TRBD1 (5 bases). The germline CDR1 and CDR2 sequences are SGHNT and YENEEA. The CDR3 runs to 15 residues. Trimming left V 4 bases short and J 1 base short, with 13 bases between. In nucleotides, the CDR3 is TGTGCCAGCAGCTCCCCTTCGACAGAGAACACTGAAGCTTTCTTT. Protein product: CASSSPSTENTEAFF.

This chain joins TRBV6-1 and TRBJ2-7; TRBD2 agrees at 8 bases. The CDR3 extends over 14 amino acids. Looked up from germline, CDR1 is MNHNS and CDR2 is SASEGT. V was clipped by 11 bases and J by 1 base; unmatched bases: 10. This CDR3 is CASGAGGRSYEQYF. The CDR3 DNA reads as TGTGCCTCCGGGGCGGGAGGCCGATCCTACGAGCAGTACTTC.

This clone has just one count. V is TRBV9 and J is TRBJ2-2; D possibly corresponds to TRBD2 (5 bases). The germline gives CDR1 SGDLS, CDR2 YYNGEE. V was shortened by 1 base and J by 2 bases, with 18 bases between the two germline ends. The CDR3 has 18 residues. The CDR3 sequence is CASSVPGLVRPNTGELFF. The DNA for the CDR3 is TGTGCCAGCAGCGTACCGGGATTAGTCAGACCCAACACCGGGGAGCTGTTTTTT. Looking up the rest from reference TRBV9 and TRBJ2-2 gives the full variable domain: DSGVTQTPKHLITATGQRVTLRCSPRSGDLSVYWYQQSLDQGLQFLIQYYNGEERAKGNILERFSAQQFPDLHSELNLSSLELGDSALYFCASSVPGLVRPNTGELFFGEGSRLTVL.

The chain combines TRBV19 with TRBJ2-5, with 7 bases fitting TRBD2. The junction had 8 bases not matched to a gene; V was cut back by 6 bases and J by 1 base. Germline CDR1 LNHDA, CDR2 SQIVND (reference sequence). There are 15 residues in the CDR3. In DNA, the CDR3 is TGTGCCAGTAGCCGTGGGACTACCTTCCAAGAGACCCAGTACTTC. Amino acids: CASSRGTTFQETQYF.

The chain carries TRBV7-2 and TRBJ2-7; TRBD2 matches 12 bases. Trimming took 3 bases from V and 7 from J; bases not matched to a gene: 4. In germline, CDR1 is SGHTA, CDR2 FQGNSA. The CDR3 totals 14 residues. CDR3 in DNA: TGTGCCAGCAGCTTCCTAGCGGGAGGGCGGGAGCAGTACTTC. As protein: CASSFLAGGREQYF.